The 11 T cell receptor beta chains below were found in one sample sequenced in a study of CD8+ T cells in alopecia areata. Following RNA extraction, reverse transcription yielded cDNA that acted as the sequencing template. The table came from immunoSEQ multiplex PCR; TCRdb's copy has only in-frame clones and leaves some out. The sample carries more than 95,000 clones, around 60% recorded once. Treatment: oral pan-JAK inhibitor, 5-10 mg twice daily. Sequencing was performed on CD4+ T cells sorted from blood, taken at week 4, from a patient treated with tofacitinib. The source is a human donor with alopecia areata.

The V call is TRBV6-1, the J call TRBJ2-7; 7 bases agree with TRBD2. J lost 7 bases, V lost 6 bases, and 12 bases had no gene match. CDR3 length: 14 amino acids. CDR1 MNHNS and CDR2 SASEGT come from the germline V gene. The CDR3 sequence: CASRFREAVTEQYF. CDR3 nucleotides: TGTGCCAGCAGGTTCCGGGAGGCCGTTACGGAGCAGTACTTC.

This chain connects TRBV27 to TRBJ2-5; the D is unclear. CDR3 size: 13 residues. Germline V gene data show CDR1 as MNHEY and CDR2 as SMNVEV (reference sequence). Between the trimmed V and J ends, which lost 5 bases and 5 bases, there was a span of 12 bases. CDR3 in DNA: TGTGCCAGCAGTGATAGTTGGGTGGAGACCCAGTACTTC. It specifies CASSDSWVETQYF.

This chain's CDR3 is CASSLNGRTDTQYF. CDR3 DNA sequence: TGTGCCAGCAGTTTAAATGGACGCACAGATACGCAGTATTTT. V and J are TRBV6-5 and TRBJ2-3; no definite D call. Germline V gene data show CDR1 as MNHEY and CDR2 as SVGAGI. CDR3 length: 14 residues. V was cut by 4 bases and J by 1 base, with 9 bases left in between.

This clone was counted a few times. The V and J genes are TRBV7-9 and TRBJ2-4, with D maybe TRBD1 (6 bases). V lost 1 base to trimming and J lost 2 bases, with 12 bases between them. Germline V gene data show CDR1 as SEHNR and CDR2 as FQNEAQ (reference sequence). CDR3 size: 16 residues. The chain's CDR3 is CASSLVMGASKNIQYF. Here the CDR3 DNA reads TGTGCCAGCAGCTTAGTTATGGGGGCGTCCAAAAACATTCAGTACTTC.

J is TRBJ1-4 and V is TRBV10-3; D gene ambiguous. CDR1 ENHRY and CDR2 SYGVKD come from the germline V gene. Trimming shortened V by 3 bases and J by 4 bases, and 9 bases separated the two germline ends. The CDR3 has 14 residues. CDR3 in DNA: TGTGCCATCAGTGATGTTGCAGTTAATGAAAAACTGTTTTTT. It specifies CAISDVAVNEKLFF.

The rearrangement uses TRBV4-1 and TRBJ1-2, with D possibly TRBD1 on 5 matching bases. V was pared by 2 bases and J by 7 bases, with 11 bases between. The CDR3 totals 13 residues. Germline-derived CDR1 and CDR2 are MGHRA and YSYEKL. CDR3 bases: TGCGCCAGCAGCCAACAGGGAGGATTTGGCTACACCTTC. It is translated as CASSQQGGFGYTF.

V usage is TRBV2 and J usage is TRBJ2-1; the D gene is possibly TRBD2 (5 bases). Trimming cost V 0 bases and J 3 bases, with 12 bases left between them. This CDR3 region has 16 residues. Germline V gene sequence: CDR1 SNHLY, CDR2 FYNNEI. CDR3 coding DNA: TGTGCCAGCAGTGAAGCCCGGGGAATCCGCTACAATGAGCAGTTCTTC. Encoded protein: CASSEARGIRYNEQFF.

V gene TRBV30 combines with J gene TRBJ2-5; no definite D call. Trimming stripped 1 base from V and 5 bases from J, with 8 bases between. The CDR3 covers 12 residues. Germline CDR1 and CDR2: GTSNPN and SVGIG (reference sequence). DNA of the CDR3: TGTGCCTGGAGTGAAATTGGGGAGACCCAGTACTTC. Its translation: CAWSEIGETQYF.

V usage is TRBV19 and J usage is TRBJ1-4; no firm D call. V lost 3 bases to trimming and J lost 10 bases, with 15 bases between them. This CDR3 comprises 14 residues. Germline V CDR1 and CDR2: LNHDA, SQIVND (reference sequence). The CDR3 DNA follows: TGTGCCAGTAGTATTAGATCCCCGGAGGGAAAACTGTTTTTT. Amino acids: CASSIRSPEGKLFF.

The chain combines TRBV27 with TRBJ1-2, with D possibly matching TRBD1 (5 bases). V was clipped by 2 bases and J by 7 bases, with 14 bases between them. CDR1 and CDR2 (germline): MNHEY, SMNVEV (reference sequence). The CDR3 runs 14 residues. CDR3 nucleotide sequence: TGTGCCAGCAGTTTACAGGGAGGAGACAGTGGCTACACCTTC. The encoded protein is CASSLQGGDSGYTF.

The chain has TRBV5-6 and TRBJ2-6; weak D call: TRBD1 (5 bases). The V gene's germline CDR1 is SGHDT and CDR2 YYEEEE. The V gene lost 3 bases and the J gene lost 0 bases, with 7 bases spanning the gap. There are 15 residues in the CDR3. CDR3 coding DNA: TGTGCCAGCAGCTACAGGAGCTCTGGGGCCAACGTCCTGACTTTC. It yields the protein CASSYRSSGANVLTF.